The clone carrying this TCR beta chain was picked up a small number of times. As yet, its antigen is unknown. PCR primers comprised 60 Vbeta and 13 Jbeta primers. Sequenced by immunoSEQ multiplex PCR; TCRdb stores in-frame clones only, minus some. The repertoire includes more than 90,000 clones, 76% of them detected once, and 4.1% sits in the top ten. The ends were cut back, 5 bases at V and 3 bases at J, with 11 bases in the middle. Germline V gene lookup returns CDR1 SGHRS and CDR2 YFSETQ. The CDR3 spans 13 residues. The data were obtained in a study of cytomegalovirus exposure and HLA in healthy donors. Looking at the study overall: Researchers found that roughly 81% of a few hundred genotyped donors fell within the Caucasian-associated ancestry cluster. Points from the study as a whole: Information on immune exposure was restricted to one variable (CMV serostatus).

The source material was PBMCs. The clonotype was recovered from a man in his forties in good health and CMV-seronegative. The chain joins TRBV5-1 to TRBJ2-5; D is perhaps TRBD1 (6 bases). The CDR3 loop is CASRQGTKETQYF. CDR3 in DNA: TGCGCCAGCAGGCAAGGGACAAAAGAGACCCAGTACTTC.